The clone carrying this T cell receptor (beta chain) came up a few times. No antigen is known for it. This entry is derived from a study of T-cell memory formation after mild COVID-19. Whole-study results and caveats: Second-wave clones peaking on day 37 lacked confirmed SARS-CoV-2 specificity. Whereas later expanders leaned CD4+, clones contracting day 15 to 85 showed a balanced CD4/CD8 makeup. Some clones that responded turned up in pre-infection memory, which suggests that cross-reactive memory joined in.

Employing constant-segment primers, 5'RACE generated TCR alpha and TCR beta cDNA libraries bearing sample barcodes and UMIs. In TCRdb, the 5' RACE reads were re-called with MiXCR into one record per CDR3 protein. In the table there are some 180,000 distinct CDR3 sequences, around 20% of which are singletons. CDR3 length: 14 amino acids. Trimming took off 2 bases at V and 5 bases at J, with 12 bases between the two ends. CDR1 is LNHNV, CDR2 YYDKDF, per germline (reference sequence). The chain couples TRBV15 to TRBJ2-5; weak D call: TRBD1 (6 bases). Source material: PBMCs or a T cell subset sorted from them (not recorded which). This receptor was obtained from a man aged 18 to 30 who had mild COVID-19 (a few samples of this study predate the infection). Cell type and time point are not known. As DNA, the CDR3 is TGTGCCACCAGCAGAAGGGGGTTTGGGGAGACCCAGTACTTC. Its translation is CATSRRGFGETQYF.